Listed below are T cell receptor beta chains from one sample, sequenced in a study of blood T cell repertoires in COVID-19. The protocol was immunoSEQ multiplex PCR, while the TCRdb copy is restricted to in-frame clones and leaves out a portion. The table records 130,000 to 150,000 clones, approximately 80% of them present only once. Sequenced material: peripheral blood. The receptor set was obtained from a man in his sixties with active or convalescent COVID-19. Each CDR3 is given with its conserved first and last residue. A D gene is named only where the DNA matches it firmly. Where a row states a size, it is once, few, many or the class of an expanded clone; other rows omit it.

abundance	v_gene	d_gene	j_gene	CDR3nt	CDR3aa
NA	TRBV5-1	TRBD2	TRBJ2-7	TGCGCCAGCAGCGTTGGGAGGGGTACCGAGCAGTACTTC	CASSVGRGTEQYF
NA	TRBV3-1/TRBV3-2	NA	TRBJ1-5	TGTGCCAGCAGCCAAGGAGGCCGATTTAGCAATCAGCCCCAGCATTTT	CASSQGGRFSNQPQHF
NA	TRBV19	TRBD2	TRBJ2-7	TGTGCCAGTAGCCCGTCCGTAGCGGGAGTCAGAGACGAGCAGTACTTC	CASSPSVAGVRDEQYF
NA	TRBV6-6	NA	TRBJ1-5	TGTGCCAGCAGTCCCGCCAGAAACAATCAGCCCCAGCATTTT	CASSPARNNQPQHF
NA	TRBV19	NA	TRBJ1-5	TGTGCCAGTATAGGAGGTCTAGGCAATCAGCCCCAGCATTTT	CASIGGLGNQPQHF
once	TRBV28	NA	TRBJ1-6	TGTGCCAGCACCCGGGGGGGGGCGCGGGGATCACCCCTCCACTTT	CASTRGGARGSPLHF
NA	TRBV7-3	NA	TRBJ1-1	TGTGCCAGCAGCTTACGGAACAGGAACACTGAAGCTTTCTTT	CASSLRNRNTEAFF
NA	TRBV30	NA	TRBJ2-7	TGTGCCTGGAGTGTATTGGGGGCCGCCGAGCAGTACTTC	CAWSVLGAAEQYF
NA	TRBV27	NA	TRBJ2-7	TGTGCCAGCAGTTTTGAGGAGCCGACAGTAGCCTACGAGCAGTACTTC	CASSFEEPTVAYEQYF
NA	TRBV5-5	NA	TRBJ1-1	TGTGCCAGCAGCTCCACGGGAGGGCTGAACACTGAAGCTTTCTTT	CASSSTGGLNTEAFF
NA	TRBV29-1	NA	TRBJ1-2	TGCAGCGCTCAGCGGGGGGACTATGGCTACACCTTC	CSAQRGDYGYTF
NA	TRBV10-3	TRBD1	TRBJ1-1	TGTGCCATCAGTATACAGGGGGCTGACACTGAAGCTTTCTTT	CAISIQGADTEAFF
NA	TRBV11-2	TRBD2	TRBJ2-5	TGTGCCAGCAGCTTAGGCGGACTAGCCGGGGAGACCCAGTACTTC	CASSLGGLAGETQYF
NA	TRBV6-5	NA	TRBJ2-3	TGTGCCAGCAGCCGGAGCGGCAGGCTGGGAGATACGCAGTATTTT	CASSRSGRLGDTQYF
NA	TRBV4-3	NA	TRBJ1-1	TGCGCCAGCAGCCAAGACAGCGGGGCCACTGAAGCTTTCTTT	CASSQDSGATEAFF
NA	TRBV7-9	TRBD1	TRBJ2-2	TGTGCCAGCAGCACCTTGGCGGGACAGGGGAACACCGGGGAGCTGTTTTTT	CASSTLAGQGNTGELFF
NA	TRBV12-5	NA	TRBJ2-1	TGTGCTAGTGGTCTCCGGCCGGGGGGCTATTCGTATGAGCAGTTCTTC	CASGLRPGGYSYEQFF
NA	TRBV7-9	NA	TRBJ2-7	TGTGCCAGCAGTTTAGCAGCGGTCTCCTACGAGCAGTACTTC	CASSLAAVSYEQYF
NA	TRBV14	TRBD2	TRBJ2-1	TGTGCCAGCAGCCTACTAGCGGGAGTCAGCTACAATGAGCAGTTCTTC	CASSLLAGVSYNEQFF
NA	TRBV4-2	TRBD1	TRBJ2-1	TGTGCCAGCAGCCATTCCGGGACAGATTACAATGAGCAGTTCTTC	CASSHSGTDYNEQFF
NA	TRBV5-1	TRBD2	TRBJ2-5	TGCGCCAGCAGTACGGGAGGCCAAGAGACCCAGTACTTC	CASSTGGQETQYF
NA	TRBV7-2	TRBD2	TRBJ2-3	TGTGCCAGCAGCCAAACCAATAGCGGGACCGGGCGGGCCCAAGATACGCAGTATTTT	CASSQTNSGTGRAQDTQYF
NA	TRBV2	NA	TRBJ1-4	TGTGCCAGCAGTCGGGACATTTCCGTAAAACTGTTTTTT	CASSRDISVKLFF
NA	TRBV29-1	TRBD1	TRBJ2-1	TGCAGCGTCAGGGGGCCGATCTACAATGAGCAGTTCTTC	CSVRGPIYNEQFF
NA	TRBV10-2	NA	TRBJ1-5	TGCGCCAGCAGTGACATGGGCAGCGGGAATCAGCCCCAGCATTTT	CASSDMGSGNQPQHF
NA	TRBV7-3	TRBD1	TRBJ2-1	TGTGCCAGCAGCTTAACGTTTCCGGGACAGGGATATCATGAGCAGTTCTTC	CASSLTFPGQGYHEQFF
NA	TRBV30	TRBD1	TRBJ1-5	TGTGCCTGGAGGGGGACAGCTGGAGGCAATCAGCCCCAGCATTTT	CAWRGTAGGNQPQHF
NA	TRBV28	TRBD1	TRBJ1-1	TGTGCCAGCAGTTTTTGGACAGGGTCCACTGAAGCTTTCTTT	CASSFWTGSTEAFF
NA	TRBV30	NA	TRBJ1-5	TGTGCCTGGAGTGACACAGATCAGCCCCAGCATTTT	CAWSDTDQPQHF
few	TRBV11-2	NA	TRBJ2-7	TGTGCCAGCAGCTCTTATTTAGTGTCCGACGAGCAGTACTTC	CASSSYLVSDEQYF